This TCR beta chain was retrieved from a study of blood T cell repertoires in COVID-19. Study-level background: The United States, Italy and Spain were the sources of the acute and convalescent COVID-19 samples. Sources were T cells, B-cell-depleted T cells, or PBMCs; the material itself was cDNA or gDNA.

The CDR3 runs 15 residues. Germline V lookup: CDR1 LNHDA, CDR2 SQIVND (reference sequence). Trimming removed 7 bases from V and 5 bases from J, with 17 bases in between. This clone came up a few times. As handled by the study authors: Nucleated cell counts were estimated from reference gene primer amplification. The protocol was immunoSEQ multiplex PCR, while the TCRdb copy is restricted to in-frame clones and leaves out a portion. V, J and clone size were drawn from that table, and D and trimming were deduced from the DNA. Among roughly 88,000 clones listed, about 82% were seen once. The sequenced sample consisted of peripheral blood. The clonotype originates from a woman older than 75 with acute or convalescent COVID-19. The chain is built from TRBV19 and TRBJ1-4; D is perhaps TRBD1 (5 bases). CDR3 loop: CASTPEGTINEKLFF. CDR3 sequence (DNA): TGTGCCAGTACCCCGGAGGGGACCATCAATGAAAAACTGTTTTTT.